The 21 T cell receptor beta chains below were found in one sample sequenced in a study of a mutant IDH1 vaccine in newly diagnosed glioma. The table came from immunoSEQ multiplex PCR; TCRdb's copy has only in-frame clones and leaves some out. The sample includes approximately 70,000 clones, 65% to 90% of them seen just once. Time point reported: baseline, week 1 (first vaccination visit). Treatment denoted: pre-vaccination baseline after standard-of-care therapy. This sample comprised PBMCs, obtained from a glioma patient treated with radiotherapy, temozolomide or both. The receptors come from a man aged 25 to 45 with glioma.

CDR3 sequence reads: CASSEGQGVREQYF. CDR3 DNA: TGTGCCAGCAGTGAGGGACAGGGGGTTCGGGAGCAGTACTTC. This rearrangement joins TRBV2 to TRBJ2-7; 11 bases line up with TRBD1. CDR3 length: 14 amino acids. Trimming removed 3 bases from V and 7 bases from J; junction bases left unmatched: 5. Germline V gene lookup returns CDR1 SNHLY and CDR2 FYNNEI.

The chain joins TRBV13 to TRBJ2-1, with 13 bases matching TRBD2. The CDR3 sequence is 15 residues long. The V gene's germline CDR1 is PRHDT and CDR2 FYEKMQ (reference sequence). The J segment lost 9 bases and the V segment lost 5 bases, leaving 7 bases of the junction unmatched. CDR3 residues: CASSPGLAGNVEQFF. In DNA, the CDR3 is TGTGCCAGCAGCCCGGGACTAGCGGGGAATGTTGAGCAGTTCTTC.

This sequence joins TRBV29-1 and TRBJ1-1, with D possibly being TRBD1 (5 bases). Germline CDR1 reads SQVTM; CDR2 reads ANQGSEA. V was pared by 6 bases and J by 8 bases, with 13 bases between. This CDR3 is 11 amino acids long. The CDR3 DNA reads as TGCAGCGTGGGGGGTGAACGGGAAGCTTTCTTT. Amino acid sequence: CSVGGEREAFF.

This chain links TRBV5-1 with TRBJ2-2, with TRBD2 as a possible D gene (6 bases). The CDR3 spans 14 residues. Per the germline V gene, CDR1 is SGHRS and CDR2 is YFSETQ. V was shortened by 4 bases and J by 10 bases, with 17 bases between the two germline ends. The CDR3 sequence is CASSLGTSYAELFF. The DNA for the CDR3 is TGCGCCAGCAGCCTGGGGACTTCGTATGCGGAGCTGTTTTTT.

The count of this clone is one. The chain has TRBV28 and TRBJ1-2, with 7 bases identical to TRBD1. Unmatched junction bases numbered 19, after V lost 6 bases and J lost 3 bases. The CDR3 is 18 amino acids. Germline CDR1 and CDR2: MDHEN and SYDVKM. The CDR3 here is CASSRTADRANFDYGYTF. The CDR3 nucleotides are TGTGCCAGCAGCCGCACCGCCGACAGGGCGAATTTTGACTATGGCTACACCTTC.

V is TRBV29-1 and J is TRBJ2-3; no definite D call. Germline CDR1 reads SQVTM; CDR2 reads ANQGSEA. The CDR3 has 13 residues. Trimming removed 6 bases from V and 2 bases from J, with 12 bases in between. CDR3 sequence (DNA): TGCAGCGTGGGCGGTAGATTCACAGATACGCAGTATTTT. The encoded protein is CSVGGRFTDTQYF.

V usage is TRBV19 and J usage is TRBJ2-3, with D possibly matching TRBD2 (5 bases). The CDR3 loop spans 15 amino acids. Deletions cut 7 bases from V and 0 bases from J, with 14 bases between. CDR1 and CDR2 (germline): LNHDA, SQIVND (reference sequence). For the CDR3, the DNA is TGTGCCAGTACCTCTGAGGGAACTAGCACAGATACGCAGTATTTT. The encoded protein is CASTSEGTSTDTQYF.

The chain links TRBV6-1 to TRBJ2-4; 8 bases line up with TRBD1. From germline, CDR1 is MNHNS and CDR2 SASEGT. The CDR3 is 14 amino acids. V lost 3 bases to trimming and J lost 10 bases; unmatched junction nucleotides: 8. The DNA of the CDR3 is TGTGCCAGCAGTGATTTGGAGACAGGGGTTATTCAGTACTTC. This sequence encodes CASSDLETGVIQYF.

V usage is TRBV2 and J usage is TRBJ1-2, with D possibly matching TRBD1 (5 bases). The CDR3 is 14 residues long. The germline V gene encodes CDR1 SNHLY and CDR2 FYNNEI. The germline V and J ends were trimmed by 2 bases and 6 bases, with 13 bases remaining between them. CDR3 amino acids: CASSESDRIDGYTF. CDR3 DNA sequence: TGTGCCAGCAGTGAATCTGACAGAATTGATGGCTACACCTTC.

The chain uses TRBV4-1 and TRBJ2-5; 9 bases are a match to TRBD1. The end of the DNA fits TRBJ2-7 better, so the J call may be wrong. The CDR3 is made up of 19 amino acids. Germline assignment: CDR1 MGHRA and CDR2 YSYEKL. Here the CDR3 DNA reads TGCGCCAGCAGCCGCACACAGGGGGCCCGAACCTTGGAGTCCTACGAGCAGTACTTC. As protein: CASSRTQGARTLESYEQYF.

In DNA, the CDR3 is TGTGCCAGCAGCCCCGGGACTAGCGGGGAGCAGTTCTTC. As protein: CASSPGTSGEQFF. The chain recombines TRBV13 with TRBJ2-1; 12 positions agree with TRBD2. After removal of 5 bases from V and 10 bases from J, the junction contained 3 bases not matched to a gene. Germline assignment: CDR1 PRHDT and CDR2 FYEKMQ (reference sequence). The CDR3 spans 13 residues.

This chain connects TRBV10-3 to TRBJ1-4; no clear D. Trimming pared 10 bases from V and 7 bases from J, leaving 13 bases between. This CDR3 comprises 12 residues. Germline V gene data show CDR1 as ENHRY and CDR2 as SYGVKD. CDR3 sequence: CATQELGEKLFF. CDR3 sequence (DNA): TGTGCCACCCAGGAGTTAGGTGAAAAACTGTTTTTT.

The rearrangement uses TRBV9 and TRBJ2-1; D gene unclear. This CDR3 comprises 12 residues. Germline values: CDR1 SGDLS, CDR2 YYNGEE. V lost 0 bases and J 9 bases, leaving 7 bases between the germline ends. CDR3 DNA sequence: TGTGCCAGCAGCGTAGTAGGGTTTGAGCAGTTCTTC. It yields the protein CASSVVGFEQFF.

This chain links TRBV19 with TRBJ2-3, with 9 bases lining up with TRBD2. The CDR3 runs to 13 residues. Looked up from germline, CDR1 is LNHDA and CDR2 is SQIVND (reference sequence). J lost 8 bases, V lost 7 bases, and 7 bases had no gene match. The CDR3 spells CASTGGGARTQYF. Written as DNA, the CDR3 is TGTGCCAGTACTGGCGGGGGGGCCCGTACGCAGTATTTT.

The chain carries TRBV19 and TRBJ2-7; a possible D gene is TRBD2 (5 bases). In germline, CDR1 is LNHDA, CDR2 SQIVND (reference sequence). CDR3 size: 14 residues. Trimming removed 10 bases at V and 1 base at J, with 17 bases between. CDR3 DNA sequence: TGTGCCACTCTCCGGGGTATTGCTTCCTACGAGCAGTACTTC. Its translation is CATLRGIASYEQYF.

The chain uses TRBV6-5 and TRBJ1-2, with 9 bases fitting TRBD1. The CDR3 spans 16 residues. Germline V gene data show CDR1 as MNHEY and CDR2 as SVGAGI. Trimming cost V 4 bases and J 7 bases; bases outside gene matches: 13. The CDR3 nucleotides are TGTGCCAGCAGTTCCCGGGACAGGGCGGGGGGACTTGGCTACACCTTC. The encoded protein is CASSSRDRAGGLGYTF.

V usage is TRBV2 and J usage is TRBJ1-5, with 11 positions matching TRBD1. The CDR3 is 16 residues long. CDR1 and CDR2 (germline): SNHLY, FYNNEI. J gave up 5 bases and V 3 bases, and 6 bases lay outside the gene matches. The CDR3 loop is CASSDPLGQGDQPQHF. The CDR3 DNA follows: TGTGCCAGCAGTGATCCCTTGGGACAGGGGGATCAGCCCCAGCATTTT.

The chain is built from TRBV18 and TRBJ1-1; the D is unclear. The CDR3 runs 13 residues. CDR1 and CDR2 from the germline V gene are KGHSH and LQKENI. Trimming stripped 2 bases from V and 5 bases from J, with 9 bases between. Here the CDR3 DNA reads TGTGCCAGCTCACCAACTTCCCTAACTGAAGCTTTCTTT. Protein sequence: CASSPTSLTEAFF.

J is TRBJ1-1 and V is TRBV10-3; possible D gene TRBD1, 6 bases. Germline-derived CDR1 and CDR2 are ENHRY and SYGVKD. The length of the CDR3 is 12 residues. The germline V and J ends were trimmed by 5 bases and 5 bases, with 9 bases remaining between them. Here the CDR3 DNA reads TGTGCCATCAGTAACAGGGAAACTGAAGCTTTCTTT. Residues: CAISNRETEAFF.

The chain couples TRBV7-2 to TRBJ1-5; 10 bases line up with TRBD1. V was pared by 5 bases and J by 6 bases, with 10 bases of the junction left unmatched. The CDR3 spans 16 residues. Germline loops: CDR1 SGHTA, CDR2 FQGNSA. The DNA of the CDR3 is TGTGCCAGCAGCCAGCGACAGGGGGCATCGGCTCAGCCCCAGCATTTT. Protein: CASSQRQGASAQPQHF.

This chain links TRBV9 with TRBJ2-1, with 11 nucleotides matching TRBD2. Germline V gene sequence: CDR1 SGDLS, CDR2 YYNGEE. J was trimmed by 8 bases and V by 0 bases; bases with no gene match: 7. The CDR3 sequence is 16 residues long. The CDR3 nucleotides are TGTGCCAGCAGCGTAGCCCTAGCGGGGGGCACGGATGAGCAGTTCTTC. The encoded protein is CASSVALAGGTDEQFF.